This entry describes one T cell receptor beta chain. It has no known antigen specificity. Base qualities are not recorded, but no much larger clone differs from it by a single base. The TCR beta CDR3 regions were amplified from the RNA transcripts. The first round of RT-PCR for the TCR CDR3 was performed with the HTBI primer set and the Qiagen OneStep RT-PCR kit. The libraries were constructed in a second round of multiplex PCR and then size-selected and purified. Sequencing of the libraries was done on an Illumina HiSeq2000 using paired-end 100 bp reads. The original pipeline was this. SOAPnuke was used to process the raw data, with reads discarded if the reads contained adapters or uncalled bases, had a mean Phred below 15, or lacked an exact constant-primer or identifier match. High-quality paired reads were merged with COPE v1.2.5, and unique nucleotide sequences were defined as clonotypes. Clonotypes were aligned to IMGT TRBV, TRBD and TRBJ reference segments using MiTCR v1.1. Only V-J combinations with frequency above 0.0001, covering 99.2% of repertoires, were analysed. The TCS score was defined as the ratio of F50 (clonal expansion) to E x V (chaos), calculated using BLOSUM62-based TCRdist between CDR3 peptides within each V-J. Welch's t-statistics and random forest reduced just over 500 V-J features to roughly 13, which were used in a naive Bayes classifier (R e1071). In-frame beta chains were kept once TCRdb had trimmed the public reads at Q25 with fastp and called clones with MiXCR. Each CDR3 protein gets just one entry, which takes the most common genes and DNA from the rows behind it. These V and J calls are TCRdb output, not the study's own analysis. This sample holds some 490,000 distinct CDR3 sequences; about 16% were observed only once. The top ten clones comprise 29% of the sample.

The sample belongs to a study of T cells in Graves' hyperthyroidism and ophthalmopathy (dated 2019 in TCRdb). A note on the overall study: Peripheral blood samples were taken at the time of initial diagnosis, prior to any treatment. To identify TCR V-J signatures that set the groups apart, the researchers used a discovery cohort of 100 patients, made up of 43 with Graves' ophthalmopathy and about 55 with stable Graves' hyperthyroidism. Prospective prediction of ophthalmopathy was tested in an independent validation cohort consisting of fewer than 20 hyperthyroidism patients and some 17 patients who later progressed to ophthalmopathy. For training and testing, the roughly 100 patients in the discovery cohort were randomly divided in a 7:3 ratio. In six Graves' hyperthyroidism patients, the study also compared T-cell repertoires from thyroid tissue with T-cell repertoires from blood. After blood sampling, hyperthyroidism patients were treated with methimazole at a starting dose of 30 mg daily, and ophthalmopathy patients were treated with high-dose intravenous methylprednisolone. The paper describes TCR Vbeta CDR3 sequencing of 140 or so peripheral blood samples, made up of some 40 ophthalmopathy patients, roughly 72 hyperthyroidism patients and 17 progressor patients. Results and caveats for the whole study, not just this receptor: Most expanded thyroid clonotypes (frequency above 0.001) were also found in blood, which suggests that blood repertoires may mirror thyroid immune responses. In validation, the model predicted progression to ophthalmopathy a median of 6.5 months before onset, with roughly 68% sensitivity and 72.22% specificity. No statistical method was used to fix the sample size in advance, and group allocation was not hidden from the investigators. In cross-validation, a model built on a 13 V-J signature told ophthalmopathy apart from stable hyperthyroidism with about 90% sensitivity and around 84% specificity, and in testing the same model reached 80%/75%.

Ophthalmopathy patients had moderately to severely active disease, Clinical Activity Score of at least 3, NOSPECS grade of at least 4, and duration under 3 months. The study excluded patients with uncontrolled infections, other autoimmune diseases, pregnancy or lactation. Diagnoses were based on clinical symptoms, serum thyroxine and TRAb, thyroid ultrasound and orbital computed tomography. PBMCs were separated from approximately 9.9 ml of fresh peripheral blood using Ficoll-Paque density gradient centrifugation. Total RNA was extracted with Trizol reagent, and quality was checked on an Agilent 2100 Bioanalyzer. Sequenced input: blood. The TCR originated in a woman aged 25 to 39 with Graves' ophthalmopathy.

The CDR3 is CASSLHPGNEQFF. Read as DNA, the sequence is TGTGCCAGCAGCCTCCATCCTGGGAATGAGCAGTTCTTC. The chain is made from TRBV5-4 and TRBJ2-1; a confident D gene designation cannot be given. The junction shows trimming of 4 bases on V and 7 bases on J, plus 12 bases between the germline ends. Reading the germline V gene (reference sequence) gives CDR1 SGHNT and CDR2 YYREEE. The CDR3 contains 13 residues, cysteine and phenylalanine counted. Just CDR3 DNA is preserved here, 39 bases in frame from base 1.